The clone carrying this TCR beta chain was seen once. Its antigen remains unidentified. These data come from a study of T cells in Graves' hyperthyroidism and ophthalmopathy. Study-wide results and limits: Most clonotypes expanded in the thyroid (above 0.001) were also present in blood.

Researchers amplified the TCR beta CDR3 regions from RNA transcripts. With the HTBI primer set, the TCR CDR3 went through a first round of RT-PCR. TCRdb re-called the multiplex PCR reads with MiXCR, one entry per CDR3 protein. The sample lists more than 550,000 distinct CDR3 sequences, approximately 42% seen once, with about 7% in the top ten. CDR1 and CDR2 from the germline V gene are SGHVS and FQNEAQ. V was pared by 4 bases and J by 10 bases, with 15 bases between. The CDR3 contains 13 residues. The sequencing sample was made of peripheral blood or thyroid tissue (not recorded which). The V and J genes are TRBV7-8 and TRBJ2-3; D is perhaps TRBD2 (6 bases). This receptor was obtained from an adult man with Graves' disease, either hyperthyroidism or ophthalmopathy (not recorded which). The CDR3 bases are TGTGCCAGCAGCTGCCGGGACTGTAATGCGCAGTATTTT. Its translation is CASSCRDCNAQYF.